This T cell receptor beta chain was identified in a study of cytomegalovirus exposure and HLA in healthy donors. General observations from the study: Serostatus for CMV was the only available immune exposure information. A later analysis reported that several of the most significant clusters appeared to be linked to common viral pathogens, among them Epstein-Barr virus. A few chains linked to CMV were shown in vitro to be specific for CMV antigens.

The CDR3 loop spans 15 amino acids. The germline gives CDR1 MNHNS, CDR2 SASEGT. Germline trimming cut 3 bases from V and 1 base from J; bases unmatched to any gene: 2. The PCR was carried out with 60 Vbeta primers and 13 Jbeta primers. Clones were read by immunoSEQ multiplex PCR, and TCRdb kept only the in-frame ones, dropping some. This sample has approximately 130,000 clones, with approximately 82% found just once. A word on this clone: The antigen remains undetermined.

This TCR derives from a boy under 10 years old in good health and CMV-seronegative. The sample comprised PBMCs. The gene calls are TRBV6-1 and TRBJ2-7; TRBD1 agrees at 11 bases. The CDR3 here is CASSEGQGGSYEQYV. CDR3 nucleotide sequence: TGTGCCAGCAGTGAGGGACAGGGGGGGTCCTACGAGCAGTACGTC.